This T cell receptor beta chain was captured by sequencing in a study of regulatory T cells in long-lasting Graves disease. Turning to the study itself: Antithyroid drug use was under 3 months in newly diagnosed Graves' patients. General observations from the study: Gene preferences differed: TRBV28, TRBJ1-2, TRBJ2-5 in persistent cases.

Note on this clonotype: Its antigen is unidentified.

The length of the CDR3 is 17 residues. Germline V CDR1 and CDR2: LNHNV, YYDKDF (reference sequence). J gave up 9 bases and V 7 bases, and 15 bases lay outside the gene matches. Time point in this sample: newly diagnosed GD, antithyroid drugs for less than 3 months. PBMC-extracted RNA yielded the TCR library. Peripheral blood, 7 to 9.5 milliliters of it, was drawn into EDTA tubes. Building of the TCR beta libraries involved iRepertoire HTBI primers and Arm-PCR of CDR3 regions. TCRdb re-analysed the multiplex PCR reads in MiXCR, keeping a single row per CDR3 protein. The sample has some 350,000 distinct CDR3 sequences, roughly 15% seen once; the top ten hold just over 20%. In addition, the sample was reused for a study of T cells in Graves' hyperthyroidism and ophthalmopathy. That paper adds: First-round RT-PCR with HTBI primers amplified the TCR CDR3 region.

The sequences come from peripheral blood mononuclear cells (PBMCs), collected at new diagnosis, from a patient treated with antithyroid drugs. The J gene is TRBJ2-1, the V gene TRBV15, with 13 bases identical to TRBD2. The sequence was collected from a woman aged 18-35 years with Graves disease. The CDR3: CATTDKFPGLAGTEQFF. CDR3 nucleotide sequence: TGTGCCACCACCGATAAATTCCCGGGACTAGCGGGAACTGAGCAGTTCTTC.